A selection of T cell receptor beta chains follows, all from one sample in a study of cytomegalovirus exposure and HLA in healthy donors. Sequencing used immunoSEQ multiplex PCR; TCRdb keeps in-frame clones, though not all of them. The data hold some 140,000 clones, with roughly four fifths observed a single time. Sequenced sample: PBMCs. Receptor source: a woman in her thirties in good health and CMV-seronegative. CDR3s include the opening cysteine and the closing phenylalanine or tryptophan. A D gene is named only where the DNA matches it firmly. The size entry is marked missing in some rows and otherwise reads once, few, many or a size class.

j_gene | d_gene | v_gene | abundance | len | CDR3aa | CDR3nt
TRBJ2-1 | TRBD2 | TRBV27 | - | 16 | CASSTKGTSGGYEQFF | TGTGCCAGCAGTACGAAAGGGACTAGCGGGGGGTATGAGCAGTTCTTC
TRBJ1-2 | TRBD1 | TRBV2 | once | 17 | CASSKLWTGTANYGYTF | TGTGCCAGCAGTAAACTATGGACAGGGACAGCTAACTATGGCTACACCTTC
TRBJ1-2 | TRBD1 | TRBV7-3 | - | 13 | CASSLIQGRGYTF | TGTGCCAGCAGCCTAATACAGGGGAGGGGCTACACCTTC
TRBJ2-3 | - | TRBV5-4 | - | 16 | CASSPGGTPPTDTQYF | TGTGCCAGCAGCCCAGGGGGGACCCCCCCCACAGATACGCAGTATTTT
TRBJ2-7 | - | TRBV9 | once | 15 | CASSVGAGNSYEQYF | TGTGCCAGCAGCGTAGGGGCAGGGAATTCCTACGAGCAGTACTTC
TRBJ1-1 | TRBD1 | TRBV25-1 | - | 15 | CASSEWDRGAGLAFF | TGTGCCAGCAGTGAATGGGACAGGGGAGCCGGGTTGGCTTTCTTT
TRBJ2-5 | - | TRBV6-5 | - | 13 | CASSYRRQETQYF | TGTGCCAGCAGTTACAGGAGACAAGAGACCCAGTACTTC
TRBJ1-5 | - | TRBV12-5 | - | 17 | CASGLVPTPGARQPQHF | TGTGCTAGTGGTTTGGTACCTACGCCAGGGGCAAGGCAGCCCCAGCATTTT
TRBJ2-5 | - | TRBV20-1 | - | 11 | CSDRIQETQYF | TGCAGCGACAGAATCCAAGAGACCCAGTACTTC
TRBJ2-1 | TRBD2 | TRBV5-1 | - | 15 | CASSHTSGDYNEQFF | TGCGCCAGCAGCCATACTAGCGGGGACTACAATGAGCAGTTCTTC
TRBJ1-1 | - | TRBV2 | once | 12 | CASSWRGTEAFF | TGTGCCAGCAGTTGGCGGGGTACTGAAGCTTTCTTT
TRBJ1-6 | TRBD1 | TRBV6-4 | once | 14 | CASRAGTGDSPLHF | TGTGCCAGCAGGGCTGGGACAGGGGATTCACCCCTCCACTTT
TRBJ2-1 | TRBD1 | TRBV25-1 | - | 15 | CASTVGGQVYNEQFF | TGTGCCAGCACCGTGGGGGGACAGGTATACAATGAGCAGTTCTTC
TRBJ2-7 | TRBD2 | TRBV7-8 | - | 17 | CASSLALLAGDSYEQYF | TGTGCCAGCAGCTTAGCTCTACTAGCGGGGGACTCCTACGAGCAGTACTTC
TRBJ1-1 | - | TRBV5-1 | - | 15 | CASSGTVTSGTEAFF | TGCGCCAGCAGCGGAACAGTAACTAGCGGCACTGAAGCTTTCTTT
TRBJ1-2 | - | TRBV5-1 | - | 16 | CASSRVVGLSNYGYTF | TGCGCCAGCAGCCGGGTGGTGGGGCTCTCGAACTATGGCTACACCTTC
TRBJ2-1 | TRBD2 | TRBV19 | - | 19 | CASSIKGAGSGGRYNEQFF | TGTGCCAGTAGTATTAAGGGAGCGGGTAGCGGGGGGCGGTACAATGAGCAGTTCTTC
TRBJ1-1 | TRBD1 | TRBV5-4 | - | 15 | CASSAADRGFSEAFF | TGTGCCAGCAGCGCTGCAGACAGGGGGTTCTCTGAAGCTTTCTTT
TRBJ1-6 | - | TRBV19 | few | 16 | CASSDPAGRLDSPLHF | TGTGCCAGTAGCGACCCGGCAGGGAGGCTAGATTCACCCCTCCACTTT
TRBJ1-2 | - | TRBV18 | - | 15 | CASSPSPGFNYGYTF | TGTGCCAGCTCACCATCCCCGGGATTTAACTATGGCTACACCTTC
TRBJ1-6 | - | TRBV4-3 | once | 17 | CASSQRPGAGADSPLHF | TGCGCCAGCAGCCAGCGCCCCGGGGCAGGGGCCGATTCACCCCTCCACTTT
TRBJ2-1 | - | TRBV27 | - | 13 | CASSLSASQARFF | TGTGCCAGCAGTTTATCCGCCAGCCAGGCGAGGTTCTTC
TRBJ1-5 | TRBD1 | TRBV12-5 | - | 14 | CASGVGQGGQPQHF | TGTGCTAGTGGCGTTGGACAGGGAGGTCAGCCCCAGCATTTT
TRBJ2-3 | - | TRBV13 | once | 15 | CASSLGTGSTDTQYF | TGTGCCAGCAGCTTAGGCACGGGAAGCACAGATACGCAGTATTTT
TRBJ2-5 | TRBD2 | TRBV18 | - | 14 | CASSPSRGVETQYF | TGTGCCAGCTCACCATCCCGGGGGGTCGAGACCCAGTACTTC
TRBJ1-5 | TRBD1 | TRBV18 | - | 15 | CASSPGLGTDQPQHF | TGTGCCAGCTCACCTGGACTTGGGACAGACCAGCCCCAGCATTTT
TRBJ2-3 | - | TRBV6-4 | - | 14 | CASSDSRHPNTQYF | TGTGCCAGCAGTGACTCGCGGCACCCCAATACGCAGTATTTT
TRBJ2-1 | - | TRBV7-9 | - | 14 | CASSLSTGFHEQFF | TGTGCCAGCAGCTTATCCACAGGGTTCCATGAGCAGTTCTTC
TRBJ1-2 | TRBD1 | TRBV2 | - | 13 | CASSGSGGYGYTF | TGTGCCAGCAGTGGCTCAGGGGGCTATGGCTACACCTTC
TRBJ2-1 | TRBD1 | TRBV6-6 | - | 15 | CASSYGQGRPSEQFF | TGTGCCAGCAGTTACGGACAGGGGAGACCCAGTGAGCAGTTCTTC
TRBJ1-2 | - | TRBV5-4 | - | 15 | CAGSLGARVGYGYTF | TGTGCCGGCAGCTTGGGGGCCAGGGTCGGATATGGCTACACCTTC
TRBJ2-7 | - | TRBV7-9 | few | 13 | CASSFEVAYEQYF | TGTGCCAGCAGCTTCGAGGTAGCCTACGAGCAGTACTTC
TRBJ2-2 | TRBD1 | TRBV6-5 | - | 14 | CASRPTGGGGELFF | TGTGCCAGCAGACCAACAGGGGGCGGAGGGGAGCTGTTTTTT
TRBJ1-3 | - | TRBV10-3 | - | 18 | CAISADSVRGGRGNTIYF | TGTGCCATCAGTGCAGATAGCGTCCGAGGAGGTCGTGGAAACACCATATATTTT
TRBJ2-7 | TRBD1 | TRBV7-2 | - | 18 | CASSSRTGGRTLPYEQYF | TGTGCCAGCAGCTCACGGACAGGGGGCCGGACTCTCCCCTACGAGCAGTACTTC
TRBJ2-5 | - | TRBV7-9 | - | 15 | CASSFFARNQETQYF | TGTGCCAGCAGCTTCTTTGCCAGGAACCAAGAGACCCAGTACTTC
TRBJ1-3 | - | TRBV9 | - | 15 | CASSVGGIFGNTIYF | TGTGCCAGCAGCGTCGGAGGAATATTTGGAAACACCATATATTTT
TRBJ2-5 | TRBD2 | TRBV5-4 | - | 16 | CASSLASGGPVETQYF | TGTGCCAGCAGCTTGGCCAGCGGGGGGCCGGTTGAGACCCAGTACTTC
TRBJ1-1 | - | TRBV18 | - | 13 | CASSPLGGLEAFF | TGTGCCAGCTCACCATTGGGCGGACTTGAAGCTTTCTTT
TRBJ1-1 | - | TRBV5-1 | - | 13 | CASRWAKDTEAFF | TGCGCCAGCAGATGGGCCAAGGACACTGAAGCTTTCTTT
TRBJ1-6 | - | TRBV19 | - | 15 | CASQQNPSYNSPLHF | TGTGCCAGTCAACAAAATCCCTCCTATAATTCACCCCTCCACTTT
TRBJ1-4 | - | TRBV15 | - | 17 | CATSSTGTTTTNEKLFF | TGTGCCACCAGCTCAACGGGAACGACAACAACTAATGAAAAACTGTTTTTT
TRBJ1-1 | - | TRBV16 | - | 11 | CASSPNTEAFF | TGTGCCAGCAGCCCTAACACTGAAGCTTTCTTT
TRBJ1-2 | TRBD1 | TRBV28 | - | 16 | CASSLPSTGAGDGYTF | TGTGCCAGCAGTTTACCCTCGACAGGGGCGGGTGATGGCTACACCTTC
TRBJ2-1 | - | TRBV9 | - | 15 | CASSLGGGAYNEQFF | TGTGCCAGCAGCTTAGGTGGAGGGGCTTACAATGAGCAGTTCTTC
TRBJ1-4 | TRBD1 | TRBV27 | - | 15 | CASRPTGATNEKLFF | TGTGCCAGCAGACCAACAGGGGCGACAAATGAAAAACTGTTTTTT
TRBJ1-1 | TRBD1 | TRBV2 | - | 15 | CASIGAVTGSGAAFF | TGTGCCAGCATTGGGGCTGTGACAGGGTCGGGGGCAGCTTTCTTT
TRBJ1-2 | TRBD1 | TRBV6-5 | - | 15 | CASSLRGGSNYGYTF | TGTGCCAGCAGTTTACGAGGGGGCAGTAACTATGGCTACACCTTC
TRBJ2-7 | - | TRBV7-2 | few | 14 | CASSRRQGFDEQYF | TGTGCCAGCAGCCGCAGGCAGGGTTTTGACGAGCAGTACTTC
TRBJ1-1 | - | TRBV29-1 | - | 11 | CSVEQNTEAFF | TGCAGCGTTGAACAGAACACTGAAGCTTTCTTT
TRBJ1-4 | - | TRBV27 | - | 14 | CASSLVRTNEKLFF | TGTGCCAGCAGTTTAGTGAGGACTAATGAAAAACTGTTTTTT